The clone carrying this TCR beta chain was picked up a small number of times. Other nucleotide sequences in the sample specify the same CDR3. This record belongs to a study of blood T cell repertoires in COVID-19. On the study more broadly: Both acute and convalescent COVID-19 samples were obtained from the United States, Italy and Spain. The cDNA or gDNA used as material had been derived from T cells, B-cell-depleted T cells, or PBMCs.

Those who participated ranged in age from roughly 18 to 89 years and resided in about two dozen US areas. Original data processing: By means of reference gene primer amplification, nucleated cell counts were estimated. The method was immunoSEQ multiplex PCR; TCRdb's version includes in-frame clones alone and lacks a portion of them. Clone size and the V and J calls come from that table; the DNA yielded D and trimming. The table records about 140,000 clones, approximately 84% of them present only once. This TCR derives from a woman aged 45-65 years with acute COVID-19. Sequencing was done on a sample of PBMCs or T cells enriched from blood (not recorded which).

As DNA, the CDR3 is TGCGCCAGCAGCTTGGGGGGCCGATCAGATACGCAGTATTTT. Its translation is CASSLGGRSDTQYF. This chain uses TRBV5-1 with TRBJ2-3; the D gene is possibly TRBD1 (5 bases). Germline V gene data show CDR1 as SGHRS and CDR2 as YFSETQ. CDR3 size: 14 residues. Trimming cost V 0 bases and J 4 bases, with 9 bases left between them.